This is a list of T cell receptor beta chains from one sample in a study of cytomegalovirus exposure and HLA in healthy donors. Assay used: immunoSEQ multiplex PCR; TCRdb lists only in-frame clones, some missing. The sample has 150,000 to 200,000 clones, 68% seen once. The specimen sequenced was PBMCs. The receptors derive from a woman between 40 and 50 years old in good health and CMV-seropositive. Both conserved end residues are part of each CDR3. A D gene is named only where the DNA matches it firmly. For some rows the clone size is stated as once, few or many, or as a class when expanded; others skip it.

d_call,cdr3_length,clone_size,v_call,j_call,cdr3_nt,cdr3_aa
-,14,few,TRBV19,TRBJ2-6,TGTGCCAGTACTAGAGGTGCTGGGGCCAACGTCCTGACTTTC,CASTRGAGANVLTF
TRBD2,15,-,TRBV18,TRBJ2-1,TGTGCCAGCTCAGCAGGACTAGCGCTTTACAATGAGCAGTTCTTC,CASSAGLALYNEQFF
-,13,-,TRBV9,TRBJ2-7,TGTGCCAGCAGCGCCCCACAGGGCCACGAGCAGTACTTC,CASSAPQGHEQYF
-,14,-,TRBV27,TRBJ1-4,TGTGCCAGCAGTTCCCGAATTCTAGGCGAAAAACTGTTTTTT,CASSSRILGEKLFF
TRBD2,15,-,TRBV19,TRBJ2-7,TGTGCCAGTAGTATCCTGGCTAGCGGGAGCTACGAGCAGTACTTC,CASSILASGSYEQYF
-,14,-,TRBV13,TRBJ2-7,TGTGCCAGCAGCTTAAAAGGGGTGAACTTCGAGCAGTACTTC,CASSLKGVNFEQYF
TRBD1,15,-,TRBV27,TRBJ2-1,TGTGCCAGCAGCCACAGCGACAGGGGGCGGGGTGAGCAGTTCTTC,CASSHSDRGRGEQFF
TRBD1,14,-,TRBV18,TRBJ2-3,TGTGCCAGCTCACGTCTGACAGGGACAGATACGCAGTATTTT,CASSRLTGTDTQYF
-,13,-,TRBV4-3,TRBJ2-7,TGCGCCAGCAGCCAAGATCGTAGTTACGAGCAGTACTTC,CASSQDRSYEQYF
-,13,-,TRBV18,TRBJ2-7,TGTGCCAGCTCACCGAACAGGGAGCACGAGCAGTACTTC,CASSPNREHEQYF
TRBD2,18,-,TRBV7-2,TRBJ2-3,TGTGCCAGCAGCTCCCCGCCGGGGGCGGGGGGGTTGGCAGATACGCAGTATTTT,CASSSPPGAGGLADTQYF
TRBD1,13,-,TRBV10-3,TRBJ1-2,TGTGCCATCCCCGGGACAGGAAAATATGGCTACACCTTC,CAIPGTGKYGYTF
-,11,-,TRBV5-6,TRBJ1-2,TGTGCCAGCAGCTCGAACTATGGCTACACCTTC,CASSSNYGYTF
-,15,-,TRBV7-9,TRBJ1-3,TGTGCCAGCAGCTTAGTCGGGTTCTCTGGAAACACCATATATTTT,CASSLVGFSGNTIYF
-,15,once,TRBV6-5,TRBJ2-2,TGTGCCAGCAGTTATGGTAATAGCTATACCGGGGAGCTGTTTTTT,CASSYGNSYTGELFF
-,14,-,TRBV5-1,TRBJ1-4,TGCGCCAGCAGCTTAGGGCAGGGAGGAGAAAAACTGTTTTTT,CASSLGQGGEKLFF
TRBD1,14,-,TRBV2,TRBJ1-4,TGTGCCAGCAGAGGACAGGTTGGGAGGGAAAAACTGTTTTTT,CASRGQVGREKLFF
-,13,few,TRBV5-1,TRBJ1-1,TGCGCCAGCAGCCGACAGGAGAACACTGAAGCTTTCTTT,CASSRQENTEAFF
TRBD1,15,-,TRBV2,TRBJ1-4,TGTGCCAGCACTTTGGACAGGGGGAATAATGAAAAACTGTTTTTT,CASTLDRGNNEKLFF
-,14,few,TRBV19,TRBJ2-7,TGTGCCAGTAGTATGGCACAGGGTACCTACGAGCAGTACTTC,CASSMAQGTYEQYF
-,15,-,TRBV7-2,TRBJ1-6,TGTGCCAGCAGCATACAGGGTGATTGGAATTCACCCCTCAACTTT,CASSIQGDWNSPLNF
-,17,-,TRBV5-1,TRBJ2-3,TGCGCCAGCAGCTTGGCAGTGCGGGGTAGCCCCACAGATACGCAGTATTTT,CASSLAVRGSPTDTQYF
TRBD2,15,-,TRBV15,TRBJ2-3,TGTGCCACCAGCAGAGATCCCGTGGGAGGGCAGACGCAGTATTTT,CATSRDPVGGQTQYF
TRBD1,13,few,TRBV2,TRBJ1-5,TGTGCCACTACACAGGGGGACTATCAGCCCCAGCATTTT,CATTQGDYQPQHF
-,16,-,TRBV18,TRBJ1-6,TGTGCCAGCTCATCGACTGAGAGCTCCTATAATTCACCCCTCCACTTT,CASSSTESSYNSPLHF
-,13,-,TRBV6-5,TRBJ1-2,TGTGCCAGCAGTCCGGGGATCGAGAGGGGCTACACCTTC,CASSPGIERGYTF
TRBD2,15,-,TRBV28,TRBJ2-7,TGTGCCAGCAGTTTATCTAGCGGGAATCCCTACGAGCAGTACTTC,CASSLSSGNPYEQYF
-,14,-,TRBV2,TRBJ2-2,TGTGCCAGCAGCTTACTAGAGGGCTCCGGGGAGCTGTTTTTT,CASSLLEGSGELFF
TRBD2,15,few,TRBV6-4,TRBJ2-1,TGTGCCAGCAGTGTTACTAGCGGGGGGGCAGCTGAGCAGTTCTTC,CASSVTSGGAAEQFF
-,15,once,TRBV5-8,TRBJ2-7,TGTGCCAGCAGCTCCCCAGGGAAAGCCGTCTACGAGCAGTACTTC,CASSSPGKAVYEQYF
-,16,-,TRBV7-3,TRBJ2-5,TGTGCCAGCAGCTTAACCGTAGCCCCCGGCCATGGGACCCAGTACTTC,CASSLTVAPGHGTQYF
TRBD1,14,-,TRBV19,TRBJ2-7,TGTGCCAGTAGACGGGACAGGGACTCCTACGAGCAGTACTTC,CASRRDRDSYEQYF
-,13,-,TRBV27,TRBJ1-2,TGTGCCAGCAGCCAAGGAAAGGGGGTAGGCTACACCTTC,CASSQGKGVGYTF
-,15,few,TRBV10-3,TRBJ1-2,TGTGCCATCAGTGAAGGGGCAGGCCTACCGGCTGGCTACACCTTC,CAISEGAGLPAGYTF
-,13,few,TRBV7-2,TRBJ2-7,TGTGCCAGCAGCTTGGGCTCTCCCTACGAGCAGTACTTC,CASSLGSPYEQYF
-,14,-,TRBV28,TRBJ2-6,TGTGCCAGCAGTCCGGGATGGGGGGCCAACGTCCTGACTTTC,CASSPGWGANVLTF
-,14,once,TRBV2,TRBJ2-2,TGTGCCAGCAGTGCGCGAGAGAACACCGGGGAGCTGTTTTTT,CASSARENTGELFF
-,11,-,TRBV28,TRBJ2-7,TGTGCCAGCAGTTCTCCCCGGGTGCAGTACTTC,CASSSPRVQYF
-,13,-,TRBV6-1,TRBJ2-2,TGTGCCAGCAGCGAATCAGGGAAGGGAACGCTGTTTTTT,CASSESGKGTLFF
TRBD1,16,-,TRBV6-5,TRBJ2-7,TGTGCCAGCAGTTACTCGAGCAGGGGGCTCGGTTACGAGCAGTACTTC,CASSYSSRGLGYEQYF
-,14,-,TRBV5-6,TRBJ1-2,TGTGCCAGCAGCGAGGGGGATGCTAACTATGGCTACACCTTC,CASSEGDANYGYTF
-,13,-,TRBV27,TRBJ1-2,TGTGCCAGCAGTTCTACTTCCAGCGGGGGCTACACCTTC,CASSSTSSGGYTF
-,18,-,TRBV7-2,TRBJ1-1,TGTGCCAGCAGCCACGACTCGGGTGGGGGGGGCGACGACACTGAAGCTTTCTTT,CASSHDSGGGGDDTEAFF
TRBD2,12,-,TRBV10-3,TRBJ2-5,TGTGCCACCGGGGGGGATGCAGAGACCCAGTACTTC,CATGGDAETQYF
TRBD1,13,-,TRBV5-4,TRBJ2-7,TGTGCCAGCAGCTGGGGACAGGGGAACGAGCAGTACTTC,CASSWGQGNEQYF
-,11,-,TRBV10-3,TRBJ1-2,TGTGCCATCAGTGACAGGGCTGGCTACACCTTC,CAISDRAGYTF
TRBD2,15,-,TRBV2,TRBJ2-5,TGTGCCAGGGGAAAAATAACGGGAGGCGGAAAGACCCAGTACTTC,CARGKITGGGKTQYF
TRBD2,15,once,TRBV7-2,TRBJ2-7,TGTGCCAGCAGCCTCGGGGGGTCGGAGTCCTACGAGCAGTACTTC,CASSLGGSESYEQYF
-,15,-,TRBV6-5,TRBJ2-3,TGTGCCAGCAGTTACGAGACAGTATTTTCAGATACGCAGTATTTT,CASSYETVFSDTQYF
TRBD2,18,-,TRBV19,TRBJ2-5,TGTGCCAGTTCAGGGGTCGGACTAGCGGGAGAGTGGTCGGAGACCCAGTACTTC,CASSGVGLAGEWSETQYF
TRBD1,13,few,TRBV9,TRBJ1-2,TGTGCCAGCAGCGACAGGGGGGGATATGGCTACACCTTC,CASSDRGGYGYTF
-,12,-,TRBV29-1,TRBJ1-2,TGCAGCGTAACCAAGGTCGGGGATGGCTACACCTTC,CSVTKVGDGYTF
TRBD1,12,-,TRBV2,TRBJ1-1,TGTGCCAACCGAGGGGGCGATCGCGAAGCTTTCTTT,CANRGGDREAFF
-,9,-,TRBV25-1,TRBJ1-1,TGTGCCCCTGTTTGCCGGGCTTTCTTT,CAPVCRAFF
-,19,-,TRBV28,TRBJ1-3,TGTGCCAGCAGTTTACGCCGTCCAGGTCTGTCCTACTCTGGAAACACCATATATTTT,CASSLRRPGLSYSGNTIYF
TRBD1,16,few,TRBV5-1,TRBJ1-1,TGCGCCAGCAGCTTAGGACAGGGGAGGATGAACACTGAAGCTTTCTTT,CASSLGQGRMNTEAFF
-,14,-,TRBV5-8,TRBJ2-3,TGTGCCAGCAGCTTAAAGCGGGTCACAGATACGCAGTATTTT,CASSLKRVTDTQYF